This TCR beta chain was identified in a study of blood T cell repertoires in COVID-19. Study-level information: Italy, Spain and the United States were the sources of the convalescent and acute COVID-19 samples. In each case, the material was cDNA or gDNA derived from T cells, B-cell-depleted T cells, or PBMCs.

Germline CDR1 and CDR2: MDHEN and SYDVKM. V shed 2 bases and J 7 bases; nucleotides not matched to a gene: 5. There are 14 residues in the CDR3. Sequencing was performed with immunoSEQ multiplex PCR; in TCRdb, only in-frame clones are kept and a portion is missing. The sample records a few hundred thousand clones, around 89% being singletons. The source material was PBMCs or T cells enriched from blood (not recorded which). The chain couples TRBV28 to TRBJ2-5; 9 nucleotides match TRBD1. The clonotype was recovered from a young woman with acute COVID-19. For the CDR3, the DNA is TGTGCCAGCAGTTTAACGGGACAGGGAGGGACCCAGTACTTC. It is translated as CASSLTGQGGTQYF.